The 7 T cell receptor beta chains given below trace back to one sample, sequenced in a study of Graves' ophthalmopathy and Graves' hyperthyroidism. Beta-chain TCR CDR3 regions were amplified from RNA transcripts. Second-round multiplex PCR came after first-round RT-PCR with HTBI primers. From the multiplex PCR reads, TCRdb called clonotypes with MiXCR, one entry per CDR3 protein. Of 650,000 to 900,000 distinct CDR3 sequences listed, roughly two fifths are singletons. Specimen: peripheral blood. Every receptor here comes from an adult man with Graves' ophthalmopathy.

The chain carries TRBV7-2 and TRBJ2-7, with D perhaps matching TRBD1 (6 bases). The length of the CDR3 is 15 residues. CDR1 SGHTA and CDR2 FQGNSA come from the germline V gene. V was trimmed by 6 bases and J by 4 bases, leaving 19 bases between them. For the CDR3, the DNA is TGTGCCAGCAGTTTGTGGGGGCGCTTCTCGTACGAGCAGTACTTC. It is translated as CASSLWGRFSYEQYF. Together with reference TRBV7-2 and TRBJ2-7, the CDR3 gives the full variable domain: GAGVSQSPSNKVTEKGKDVELRCDPISGHTALYWYRQSLGQGLEFLIYFQGNSAPDKSGLPSDRFSAERTGGSVSTLTIQRTQQEDSAVYLCASSLWGRFSYEQYFGPGTRLTVT.

The J gene is TRBJ1-1, the V gene TRBV7-2, with D tentatively TRBD1 (5 bases). Germline CDR1 and CDR2: SGHTA and FQGNSA. Trimming pared 1 base from V and 7 bases from J, leaving 13 bases between. The CDR3 consists of 14 residues. The CDR3 nucleotides read TGTGCCAGCAGCTTAGATAGCAGGGCGGATGAAGCTTTCTTT. It is translated as CASSLDSRADEAFF.

This clonotype showed up just a few times. The junction departs from the called germline gene at one end, perhaps through a read error. This sequence joins TRBV3-1 and TRBJ2-2; D possibly matches TRBD1 or TRBD2 (5 bases each). The CDR3 totals 14 residues. The germline gives CDR1 LGHDT, CDR2 YNNKEL (reference sequence). CDR3 nucleotides: TGTGCCAGCAGCGACGGGACCGGGACCGGCGAGCTGTTTTTT. Residues: CASSDGTGTGELFF.

This clonotype appeared many times. The chain is built from TRBV7-2 and TRBJ2-5; maybe TRBD1 (6 bases). Per germline, CDR1 SGHTA and CDR2 FQGNSA. The CDR3 sequence is 14 residues long. Trimming cost V 5 bases and J 1 base, with 11 bases left between them. In DNA form, the CDR3 reads TGTGCCAGCAGCCAACCACAGGGCCAAGAGACCCAGTACTTC. Its protein is CASSQPQGQETQYF.

This clonotype was picked up one time. A single base separates this from a much larger clone, so it may be a read error. CDR3 loop: CTSSLVAGGHEQYF. The CDR3 nucleotides are TGTACCAGCAGCTTAGTCGCAGGGGGGCACGAGCAGTACTTC. This sequence joins TRBV10-2 and TRBJ2-7; D might be TRBD1 (7 bases). In germline, CDR1 is WSHSY, CDR2 SAAADI. The CDR3 totals 14 residues.

Note on this clonotype: The germline gene is not matched at one end of the junction; a read error may be the cause. The chain is built from TRBV10-3 and TRBJ2-5, with 8 bases identical to TRBD1. Germline V lookup: CDR1 ENHRY, CDR2 SYGVKD. CDR3 length equals 13 residues. In nucleotides, the CDR3 is TGTGCCATCAGGGCAGGGGGCGATGAGACCCAATACTTC. It encodes CAIRAGGDETQYF.

The genes are TRBV14 and TRBJ2-3, with 7 bases lining up with TRBD2. The germline CDR1 and CDR2 sequences are SGHDN and FVKESK. Trimming removed 3 bases from V and 0 bases from J; junction bases left unmatched: 9. CDR3 size: 17 residues. The CDR3 reads CASSHARLAASTDTQYF. Here the CDR3 DNA reads TGTGCCAGCAGCCACGCTAGACTAGCAGCCAGCACAGATACGCAGTATTTT.